These T cell receptor beta chains were read from a single sample in a study of shared clonotypes between healthy human individuals. The repertoire was sequenced with immunoSEQ multiplex PCR; TCRdb's copy has only in-frame clones and lacks some. Seen here are 1,400,000 or so clones, about 98.5% observed once, and the top ten hold 0.36%. Sample: naive CD4+ T cells sorted from blood. These receptors were taken from a man in his thirties or forties in good health. Both conserved end residues are part of each CDR3. Fields, in order: J gene, D gene, V gene, clone size, CDR3 DNA, CDR3 protein. The D gene is left open where the match is weak. Clone size is shown for a subset of rows, as once, few, many or a class of expanded clone.

J: TRBJ1-1
D: .
V: TRBV2
size: .
DNA: TGTGCCAGCAGTGAAGCAGGGGGAGAGGGCACTGAAGCTTTCTTT
CDR3: CASSEAGGEGTEAFF

J: TRBJ2-1
D: .
V: TRBV7-9
size: .
DNA: TGTGCCAGCAGCCCAGGGAGCTCCTACAATGAGCAGTTCTTC
CDR3: CASSPGSSYNEQFF

J: TRBJ1-1
D: .
V: TRBV9
size: .
DNA: TGTGCCAGCAGCGTAGCAGAAAGTTTAAGTGAAGCTTTCTTT
CDR3: CASSVAESLSEAFF

J: TRBJ2-5
D: .
V: TRBV27
size: few
DNA: TGTGCCAGCAGTTCGGGACCGGGGCGATTGGAAGAGACCCAGTACTTC
CDR3: CASSSGPGRLEETQYF

J: TRBJ2-7
D: .
V: TRBV9
size: .
DNA: TGTGCCAGCAGCGCACCCTCGACAGCAACCTACGAGCAGTACTTC
CDR3: CASSAPSTATYEQYF

J: TRBJ2-2
D: .
V: TRBV10-3
size: .
DNA: TGTGCCATCAGCAATAGCGGAGCTAACACCGGGGAGCTGTTTTTT
CDR3: CAISNSGANTGELFF

J: TRBJ2-7
D: TRBD2
V: TRBV10-1
size: .
DNA: TGCGCCAGCAGCCCACTAGCGGGAGGGCCCTACGAGCAGTACTTC
CDR3: CASSPLAGGPYEQYF

J: TRBJ2-7
D: TRBD2
V: TRBV5-1
size: .
DNA: TGCGCCAGCAGCCCAACCCACGCGGGGGACCGTAACGAGCAGTACTTC
CDR3: CASSPTHAGDRNEQYF

J: TRBJ2-2
D: .
V: TRBV2
size: .
DNA: TGTGCCAGCAGTGTCTTACCCCTTGGAACCGGGGAGCTGTTTTTT
CDR3: CASSVLPLGTGELFF

J: TRBJ2-1
D: TRBD2
V: TRBV27
size: .
DNA: TGTGCCAGCAGTTTTGGGCTAGCGGGAGTTGTCTACAATGAGCAGTTCTTC
CDR3: CASSFGLAGVVYNEQFF

J: TRBJ2-7
D: TRBD1
V: TRBV7-2
size: .
DNA: TGTGCCAGCAGCCCCCGGGACAGGGGTTCCTACGAGCAGTACTTC
CDR3: CASSPRDRGSYEQYF

J: TRBJ2-7
D: .
V: TRBV18
size: .
DNA: TGTGCCAGCTCACCATGGACGTCTCGGGAGCAGTACTTC
CDR3: CASSPWTSREQYF

J: TRBJ2-4
D: .
V: TRBV29-1
size: .
DNA: TGCAGCGTTGTTCACCTTGCAGCCCCAAACATTCAGTACTTC
CDR3: CSVVHLAAPNIQYF

J: TRBJ2-1
D: .
V: TRBV5-1
size: .
DNA: TGCGCCAGCAGCTTGCGGGGTAGCGGTGAGCAGTTCTTC
CDR3: CASSLRGSGEQFF

J: TRBJ2-5
D: .
V: TRBV18
size: .
DNA: TGTGCCAGCTCACCCGGACAGTCTGAGACCCAGTACTTC
CDR3: CASSPGQSETQYF

J: TRBJ2-7
D: TRBD2
V: TRBV9
size: .
DNA: TGTGCCAGCAGCGAGGGGACTAGCGGGACAGGGGAGCAGTACTTC
CDR3: CASSEGTSGTGEQYF

J: TRBJ1-4
D: TRBD1
V: TRBV5-1
size: .
DNA: TGCGCCAGCAGCATTGGGGACAGAACTAATGAAAAACTGTTTTTT
CDR3: CASSIGDRTNEKLFF

J: TRBJ2-7
D: .
V: TRBV7-2
size: .
DNA: TGTGCCAGCAGCCCAGTGGGGAGGGGGCCCGGCGAGCAGTACTTC
CDR3: CASSPVGRGPGEQYF

J: TRBJ1-2
D: TRBD1
V: TRBV18
size: .
DNA: TGTGCCAGCTCACCACGAGGGCCCGGGACAGACGGTGGCTACACCTTC
CDR3: CASSPRGPGTDGGYTF

J: TRBJ1-5
D: .
V: TRBV6-1
size: .
DNA: TGTGCCAGCAGTGGTCCGGGACACGCAGGCAATCAGCCCCAGCATTTT
CDR3: CASSGPGHAGNQPQHF

J: TRBJ1-2
D: TRBD1
V: TRBV18
size: .
DNA: TGTGCCAGCTCACCATCCGGCAGGACAGGGATTTACACCTTC
CDR3: CASSPSGRTGIYTF

J: TRBJ2-4
D: .
V: TRBV21-1
size: .
DNA: TGTGCCAGCAGGTTGGGGACAGAAGCCCCTGGGAACATTCAGTACTTC
CDR3: CASRLGTEAPGNIQYF

J: TRBJ2-1
D: .
V: TRBV29-1
size: .
DNA: TGCAGCGTTGTTGGGGGACCTAGAACAGGGGAGGGTTACAATGAGCAGTTCTTC
CDR3: CSVVGGPRTGEGYNEQFF